Following are 16 T cell receptor beta chains from one sample sequenced in a study of response to subunit inactivated influenza vaccine. TCRdb redid the calling of the RT-PCR reads with MiXCR, one entry per CDR3 protein. The sample has just under 550,000 distinct CDR3 sequences, 20% to 25% seen once; the top ten hold 2.5% to 3.5%. This sample was shared with a second study, whose subject was T cells expressing NK-cell markers. As reported in that work: Synthesis of TCR beta cDNA relied on 5'RACE template switching carrying UMIs.

Source: CD4+ T cells sorted from PBMCs, taken roughly 12 days after vaccination. The receptors were gathered from a man aged 45-60 years who received an inactivated influenza vaccine.

This clonotype was detected ten times or more. J is TRBJ2-6 and V is TRBV12-3 or TRBV12-4; D call uncertain. CDR3 length: 16 amino acids. Trimming took off 7 bases at V and 0 bases at J, with 13 bases between the two ends. The chain's CDR3 is CASTITAGSGANVLTF. Here the CDR3 DNA reads TGTGCCAGCACCATCACGGCAGGCTCTGGGGCCAACGTCCTGACTTTC.

The rearrangement links TRBV28 to TRBJ2-7; no reliable D call. CDR1 is MDHEN and CDR2 is SYDVKM in the germline V gene. Trimming cost V 3 bases and J 2 bases, with 8 bases left between them. The CDR3 consists of 13 residues. The CDR3, as DNA: TGTGCCAGCAGTTTCATGGCAGCCTACGAGCAGTACTTC. Translation gives CASSFMAAYEQYF. The complete variable domain, with remaining parts taken from reference TRBV28 and TRBJ2-7, reads DVKVTQSSRYLVKRTGEKVFLECVQDMDHENMFWYRQDPGLGLRLIYFSYDVKMKEKGDIPEGYSVSREKKERFSLILESASTNQTSMYLCASSFMAAYEQYFGPGTRLTVT.

This clonotype appeared many times. The V and J genes are TRBV20-1 and TRBJ2-1; the D is unclear. This CDR3 comprises 15 residues. Germline CDR1 and CDR2: DFQATT and SNEGSKA (reference sequence). The V gene lost 2 bases and the J gene lost 0 bases, with 11 bases spanning the gap. The chain's CDR3 is CSARLHGGSYNEQFF. In DNA, the CDR3 is TGCAGTGCTAGACTCCATGGCGGCTCCTACAATGAGCAGTTCTTC.

This clonotype was counted many times. The rearrangement joins TRBV28 to TRBJ2-3, with D possibly matching TRBD2 (5 bases). Trimming cost V 7 bases and J 5 bases, with 13 bases left between them. CDR1 and CDR2 (germline): MDHEN, SYDVKM. This CDR3 is built from 13 residues. Here the CDR3 DNA reads TGTGCCAGCACCTTGGGCCGGGGAGATACGCAGTATTTT. Translated, it gives CASTLGRGDTQYF.

V is TRBV30 and J is TRBJ1-5; TRBD1 matches 7 bases. Germline V gene sequence: CDR1 GTSNPN, CDR2 SVGIG (reference sequence). The V gene end was trimmed by 4 bases and the J gene end by 5 bases; junction bases not matched to a gene: 5. This CDR3 region has 13 residues. CDR3 sequence reads: CAWTEGAYQPQHF. DNA of the CDR3: TGTGCCTGGACCGAGGGGGCTTATCAGCCCCAGCATTTT.

The chain links TRBV6-1 to TRBJ2-5; unclear D gene. The CDR3 contains 16 residues. Germline V gives CDR1 MNHNS, CDR2 SASEGT. Deletions cut 6 bases from V and 5 bases from J, with 22 bases between. This chain's CDR3 is CASSASGLRRRETQYF. The CDR3 DNA sequence: TGTGCCAGCAGCGCTTCAGGATTGCGTCGGCGGGAGACCCAGTACTTC.

The rearrangement uses TRBV11-2 and TRBJ2-4; D possibly uses TRBD1 or TRBD2 (5 bases each). This CDR3 contains 18 residues. The germline CDR1 and CDR2 sequences are SGHAT and FQNNGV. The ends were cut back, 1 base at V and 0 bases at J, with 16 bases in the middle. For the CDR3, the DNA is TGTGCCAGCAGCTTAGTTTCCTCGGGACCTATAGCCAAAAACATTCAGTACTTC. It yields the protein CASSLVSSGPIAKNIQYF.

V usage is TRBV24-1 and J usage is TRBJ2-1; D is unresolved. Trimming removed 4 bases from V and 0 bases from J, with 9 bases in between. Germline loops: CDR1 KGHDR, CDR2 SFDVKD. The CDR3 sequence is 15 residues long. The CDR3 region is CATSDDLSSYNEQFF. The DNA for the CDR3 is TGTGCCACCAGTGACGACCTGAGCTCCTACAATGAGCAGTTCTTC.

The genes are TRBV7-8 and TRBJ2-5; D gene uncertain. The CDR3 is 14 residues long. The germline V gene encodes CDR1 SGHVS and CDR2 FQNEAQ. V shed 2 bases and J shed 2 bases, with 9 bases lying between them. CDR3 loop: CASSLRLPQETQYF. The CDR3 region has the DNA TGTGCCAGCAGCTTAAGACTGCCTCAAGAGACCCAGTACTTC.

This chain connects TRBV10-3 to TRBJ2-2; D is unclear. CDR1 ENHRY and CDR2 SYGVKD come from the germline V gene. Between the trimmed V and J ends, which lost 4 bases and 0 bases, there was a span of 9 bases. The CDR3 totals 15 residues. CDR3 sequence reads: CAISVAPTNTGELFF. The CDR3, as DNA: TGTGCCATCAGTGTTGCTCCTACGAACACCGGGGAGCTGTTTTTT.

The chain has TRBV5-6 and TRBJ2-1; 9 nucleotides agree with TRBD1. In germline, CDR1 is SGHDT, CDR2 YYEEEE. V shed 3 bases and J 4 bases; nucleotides not matched to a gene: 11. CDR3 length: 17 amino acids. The CDR3 DNA is TGTGCCAGCAGCTCCCGCCACACAGGGGGCCGGTACAATGAGCAGTTCTTC. Its translation: CASSSRHTGGRYNEQFF. Filled out from reference TRBV5-6 and TRBJ2-1, the complete variable domain reads DAGVTQSPTHLIKTRGQQVTLRCSPKSGHDTVSWYQQALGQGPQFIFQYYEEEERQRGNFPDRFSGHQFPNYSSELNVNALLLGDSALYLCASSSRHTGGRYNEQFFGPGTRLTVL.

This clonotype occurred a few times. The V call is TRBV24-1, the J call TRBJ1-1; maybe TRBD1 (6 bases). The CDR3 has 12 amino acids. Germline CDR1 and CDR2: KGHDR and SFDVKD. V was clipped by 10 bases and J by 9 bases, with 17 bases between them. Here the CDR3 DNA reads TGTGCCACGACGGAGACAACAGGGAAAGCTTTCTTT. This encodes CATTETTGKAFF.

This chain links TRBV11-2 with TRBJ2-1; 14 bases are a match to TRBD2. Germline-derived CDR1 and CDR2 are SGHAT and FQNNGV. The CDR3 spans 20 residues. After removal of 4 bases from V and 4 bases from J, the junction contained 15 bases not matched to a gene. DNA of the CDR3: TGTGCCAGCAGCTCACTCACCGGGACTAGCGGGAGAGTGGGATACAATGAGCAGTTCTTC. As protein: CASSSLTGTSGRVGYNEQFF.

The chain uses TRBV29-1 and TRBJ2-7; 7 nucleotides line up with TRBD1. V lost 6 bases and J lost 5; bases outside the gene matches: 13. CDR3 length: 14 residues. From germline, CDR1 is SQVTM and CDR2 ANQGSEA. In DNA form, the CDR3 reads TGCAGCGTCAGAACCGGGACAGCTCGGCACGAGCAGTACTTC. The encoded protein is CSVRTGTARHEQYF.

The gene calls are TRBV7-2 and TRBJ1-2; TRBD1 matches 7 bases. The CDR3 covers 13 residues. CDR1 and CDR2 (germline): SGHTA, FQGNSA. V lost 5 bases and J lost 6; bases outside the gene matches: 6. The CDR3 loop is CASSARDRDGYTF. Here the CDR3 DNA reads TGTGCCAGCAGCGCCCGGGACAGAGATGGCTACACCTTC.

The chain has TRBV5-1 and TRBJ1-2; TRBD1 agrees at 8 bases. CDR3 length equals 13 residues. The V and J ends lost 5 bases and 2 bases, in that order; junction bases with no gene match: 2. CDR1 SGHRS and CDR2 YFSETQ come from the germline V gene. Written as DNA, the CDR3 is TGCGCCAGCAGGGACAGGGACAACTATGGCTACACCTTC. Translating it yields CASRDRDNYGYTF.